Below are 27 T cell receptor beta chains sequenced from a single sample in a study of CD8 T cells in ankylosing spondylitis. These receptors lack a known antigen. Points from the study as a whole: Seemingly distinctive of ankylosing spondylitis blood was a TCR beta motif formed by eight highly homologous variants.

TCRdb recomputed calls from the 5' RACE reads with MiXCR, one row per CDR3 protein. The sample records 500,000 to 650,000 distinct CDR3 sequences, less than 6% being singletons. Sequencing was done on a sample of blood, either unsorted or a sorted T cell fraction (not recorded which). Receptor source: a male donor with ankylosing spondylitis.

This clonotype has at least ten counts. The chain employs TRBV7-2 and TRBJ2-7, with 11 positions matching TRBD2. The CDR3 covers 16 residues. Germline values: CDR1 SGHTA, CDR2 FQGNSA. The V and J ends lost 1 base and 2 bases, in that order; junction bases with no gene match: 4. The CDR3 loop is CASSLVTSGGAYEQYF. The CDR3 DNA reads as TGTGCCAGCAGCTTAGTAACTAGCGGGGGAGCCTACGAGCAGTACTTC.

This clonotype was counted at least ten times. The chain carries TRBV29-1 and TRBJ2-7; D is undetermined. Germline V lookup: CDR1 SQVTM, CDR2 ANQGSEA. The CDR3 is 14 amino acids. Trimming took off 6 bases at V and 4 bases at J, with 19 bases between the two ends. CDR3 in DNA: TGCAGCGTCCTCCCCTCAAAGGGCCCTTACGAGCAGTACTTC. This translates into CSVLPSKGPYEQYF.

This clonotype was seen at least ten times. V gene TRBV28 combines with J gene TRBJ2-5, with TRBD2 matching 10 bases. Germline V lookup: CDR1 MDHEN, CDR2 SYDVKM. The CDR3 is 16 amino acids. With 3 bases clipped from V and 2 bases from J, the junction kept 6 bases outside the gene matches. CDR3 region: CASSFPTSGEQETQYF. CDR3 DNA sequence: TGTGCCAGCAGTTTCCCAACTAGCGGGGAACAAGAGACCCAGTACTTC.

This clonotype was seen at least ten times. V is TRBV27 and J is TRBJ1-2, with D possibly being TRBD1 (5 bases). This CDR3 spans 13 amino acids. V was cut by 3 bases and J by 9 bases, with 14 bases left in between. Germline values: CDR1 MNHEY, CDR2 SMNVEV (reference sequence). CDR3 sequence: CASSLVEGRSYTF. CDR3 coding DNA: TGTGCCAGCAGTTTGGTGGAGGGGAGGAGCTACACCTTC.

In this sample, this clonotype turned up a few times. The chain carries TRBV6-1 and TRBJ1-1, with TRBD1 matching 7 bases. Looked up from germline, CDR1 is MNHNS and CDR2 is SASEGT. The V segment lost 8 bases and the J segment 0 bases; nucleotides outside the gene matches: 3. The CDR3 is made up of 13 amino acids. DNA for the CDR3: TGTGCCAGCCGACAGGGCGTGAACACTGAAGCTTTCTTT. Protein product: CASRQGVNTEAFF.

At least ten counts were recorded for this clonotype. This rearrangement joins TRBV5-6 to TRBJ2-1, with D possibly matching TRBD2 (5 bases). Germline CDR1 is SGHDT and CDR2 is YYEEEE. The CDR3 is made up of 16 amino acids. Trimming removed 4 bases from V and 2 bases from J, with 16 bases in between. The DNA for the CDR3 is TGTGCCAGCAGCAGTGCGAGGGTCGGGCCCTACAATGAGCAGTTCTTC. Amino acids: CASSSARVGPYNEQFF.

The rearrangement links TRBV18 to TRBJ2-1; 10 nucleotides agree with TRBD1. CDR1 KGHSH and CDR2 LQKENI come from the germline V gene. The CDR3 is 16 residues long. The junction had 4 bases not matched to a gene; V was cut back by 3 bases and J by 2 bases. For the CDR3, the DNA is TGTGCCAGCTCACCTTCCGGGACAGGGGCCTACAATGAGCAGTTCTTC. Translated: CASSPSGTGAYNEQFF. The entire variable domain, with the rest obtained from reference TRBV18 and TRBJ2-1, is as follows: NAGVMQNPRHLVRRRGQEARLRCSPMKGHSHVYWYRQLPEEGLKFMVYLQKENIIDESGMPKERFSAEFPKEGPSILRIQQVVRGDSAAYFCASSPSGTGAYNEQFFGPGTRLTVL.

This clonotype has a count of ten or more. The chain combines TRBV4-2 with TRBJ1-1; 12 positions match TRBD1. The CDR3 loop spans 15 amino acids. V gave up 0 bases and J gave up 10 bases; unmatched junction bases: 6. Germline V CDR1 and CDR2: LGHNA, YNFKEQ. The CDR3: CASSQDGGQGARAFF. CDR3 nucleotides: TGTGCCAGCAGCCAAGACGGGGGACAGGGGGCGAGAGCTTTCTTT.

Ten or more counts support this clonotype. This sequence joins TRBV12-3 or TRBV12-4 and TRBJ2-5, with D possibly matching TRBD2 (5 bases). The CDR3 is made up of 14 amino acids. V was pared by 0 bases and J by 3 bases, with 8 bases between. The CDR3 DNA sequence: TGTGCCAGCAGTTTAGCGGACTTCGAAGAGACCCAGTACTTC. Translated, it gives CASSLADFEETQYF.

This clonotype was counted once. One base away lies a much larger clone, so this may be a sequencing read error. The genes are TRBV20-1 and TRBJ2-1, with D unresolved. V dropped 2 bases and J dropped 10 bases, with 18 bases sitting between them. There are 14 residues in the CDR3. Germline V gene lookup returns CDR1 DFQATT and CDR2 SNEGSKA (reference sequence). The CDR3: CSARRSNGPIEQFF. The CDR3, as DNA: TGCAGTGCTAGAAGGTCTAACGGACCCATCGAGCAGTTCTTC.

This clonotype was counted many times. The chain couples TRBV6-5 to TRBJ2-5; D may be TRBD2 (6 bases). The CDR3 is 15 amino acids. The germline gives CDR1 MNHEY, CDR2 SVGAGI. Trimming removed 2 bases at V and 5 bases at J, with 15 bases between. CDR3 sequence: CASSYEPSEAETQYF. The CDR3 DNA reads TGTGCCAGCAGTTACGAGCCTAGCGAAGCGGAGACCCAGTACTTC.

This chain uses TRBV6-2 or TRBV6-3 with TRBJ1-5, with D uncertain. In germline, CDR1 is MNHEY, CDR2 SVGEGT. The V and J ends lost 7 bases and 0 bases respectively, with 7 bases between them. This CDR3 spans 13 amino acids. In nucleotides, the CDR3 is TGTGCCAGCACCAGGTATAGCAATCAGCCCCAGCATTTT. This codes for CASTRYSNQPQHF.

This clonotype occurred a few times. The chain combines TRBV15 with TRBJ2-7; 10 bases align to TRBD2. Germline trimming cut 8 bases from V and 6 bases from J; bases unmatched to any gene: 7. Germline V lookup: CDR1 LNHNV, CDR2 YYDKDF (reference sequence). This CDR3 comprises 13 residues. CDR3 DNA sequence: TGTGCCACCGCCCTAGCGGGAGTAGGCGAGCAGTACTTC. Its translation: CATALAGVGEQYF.

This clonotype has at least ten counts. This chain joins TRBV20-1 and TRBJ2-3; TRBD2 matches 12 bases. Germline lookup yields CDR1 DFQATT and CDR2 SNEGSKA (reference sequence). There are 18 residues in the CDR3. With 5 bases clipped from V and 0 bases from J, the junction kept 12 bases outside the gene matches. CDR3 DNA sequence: TGCAGTGCTCAACCGGGACTAGCGGGCCAGGGCAGCACAGATACGCAGTATTTT. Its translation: CSAQPGLAGQGSTDTQYF.

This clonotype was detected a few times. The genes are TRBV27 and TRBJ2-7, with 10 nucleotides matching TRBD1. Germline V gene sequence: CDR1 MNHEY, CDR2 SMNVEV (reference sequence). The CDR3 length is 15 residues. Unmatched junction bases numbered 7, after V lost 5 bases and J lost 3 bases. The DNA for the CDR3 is TGTGCCAGCAGTAAAACCGGGACAGGGGTCTACGAGCAGTACTTC. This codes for CASSKTGTGVYEQYF.

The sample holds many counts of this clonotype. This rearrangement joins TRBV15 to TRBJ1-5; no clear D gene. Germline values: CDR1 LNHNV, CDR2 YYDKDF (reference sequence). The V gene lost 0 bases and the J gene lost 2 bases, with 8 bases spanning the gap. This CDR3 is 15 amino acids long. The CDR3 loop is CATSRDPNGNQPQHF. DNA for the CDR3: TGTGCCACCAGCAGAGACCCCAATGGCAATCAGCCCCAGCATTTT.

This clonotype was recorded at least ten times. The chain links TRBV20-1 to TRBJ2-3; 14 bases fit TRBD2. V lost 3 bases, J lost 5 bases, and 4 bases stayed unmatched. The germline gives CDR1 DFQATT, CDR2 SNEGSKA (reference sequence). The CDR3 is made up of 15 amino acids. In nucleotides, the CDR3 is TGCAGTGCTAGGCGACTAGCGGGGGGGCAAGATACGCAGTATTTT. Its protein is CSARRLAGGQDTQYF.

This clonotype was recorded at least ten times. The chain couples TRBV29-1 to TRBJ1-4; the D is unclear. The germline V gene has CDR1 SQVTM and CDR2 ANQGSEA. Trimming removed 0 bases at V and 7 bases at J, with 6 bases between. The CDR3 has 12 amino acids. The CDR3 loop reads CSVEDRVEKLFF. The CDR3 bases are TGCAGCGTTGAAGATAGGGTTGAAAAACTGTTTTTT.

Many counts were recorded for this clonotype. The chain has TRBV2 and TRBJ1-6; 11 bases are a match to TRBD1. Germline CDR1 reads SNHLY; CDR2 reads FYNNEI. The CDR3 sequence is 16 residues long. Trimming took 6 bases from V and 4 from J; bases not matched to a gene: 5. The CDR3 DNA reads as TGTGCCAGCAGCGGACAGGGGGCAGCTTATAATTCACCCCTCCACTTT. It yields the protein CASSGQGAAYNSPLHF.

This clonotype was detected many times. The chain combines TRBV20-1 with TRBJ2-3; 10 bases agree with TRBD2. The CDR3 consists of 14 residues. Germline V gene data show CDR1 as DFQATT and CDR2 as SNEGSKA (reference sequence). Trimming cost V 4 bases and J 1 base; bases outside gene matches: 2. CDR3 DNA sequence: TGCAGTGCTAAAGGACTAGCGGGCACAGATACGCAGTATTTT. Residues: CSAKGLAGTDTQYF.

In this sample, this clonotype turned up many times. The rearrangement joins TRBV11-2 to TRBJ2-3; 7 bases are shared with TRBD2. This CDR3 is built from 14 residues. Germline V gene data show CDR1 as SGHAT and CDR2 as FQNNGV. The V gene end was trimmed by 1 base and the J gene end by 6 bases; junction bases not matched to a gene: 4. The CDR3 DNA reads TGTGCCAGCAGCTTAGGACCCGGGGGGGATACGCAGTATTTT. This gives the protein CASSLGPGGDTQYF.

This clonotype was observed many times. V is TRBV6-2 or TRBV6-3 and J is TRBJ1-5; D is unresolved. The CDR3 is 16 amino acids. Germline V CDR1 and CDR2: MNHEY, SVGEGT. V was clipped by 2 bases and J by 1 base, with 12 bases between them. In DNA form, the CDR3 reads TGTGCCAGCAGTTACGATCATCCCCTAAGCAATCAGCCCCAGCATTTT. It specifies CASSYDHPLSNQPQHF.

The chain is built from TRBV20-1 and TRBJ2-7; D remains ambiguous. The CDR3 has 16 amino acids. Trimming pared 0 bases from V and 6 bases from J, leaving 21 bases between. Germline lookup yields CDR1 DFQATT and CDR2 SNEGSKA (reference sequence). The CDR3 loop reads CSARDRVKGGSSEQYF. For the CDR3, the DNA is TGCAGTGCTAGAGATCGGGTTAAGGGTGGATCTTCCGAGCAGTACTTC.

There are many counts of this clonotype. CDR3 DNA sequence: TGTGCCAGCAGTTTGCGGGGGGCTGCAGTGGAAGCTTTCTTT. This translates into CASSLRGAAVEAFF. The chain uses TRBV12-3 or TRBV12-4 and TRBJ1-1; possibly TRBD1 for D (6 bases). The V and J ends lost 3 bases and 8 bases respectively, with 16 bases between them. The CDR3 consists of 14 residues.

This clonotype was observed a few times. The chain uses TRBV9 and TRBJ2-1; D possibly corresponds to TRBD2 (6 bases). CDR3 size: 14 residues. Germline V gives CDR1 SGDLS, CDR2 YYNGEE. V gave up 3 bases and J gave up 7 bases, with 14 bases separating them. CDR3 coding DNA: TGTGCCAGCAGCGACCGGGAGCTTGGGAATGAGCAGTTCTTC. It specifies CASSDRELGNEQFF.

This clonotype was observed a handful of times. CDR3 sequence (DNA): TGTGCCAGCACCGCAGGCACCAAATACTACGAGCAGTACTTC. This gives the protein CASTAGTKYYEQYF. This chain joins TRBV7-2 and TRBJ2-7; the D is unclear. Germline loops: CDR1 SGHTA, CDR2 FQGNSA. This CDR3 has 14 amino acids. Trimming took 7 bases from V and 3 from J, leaving 16 bases between them.

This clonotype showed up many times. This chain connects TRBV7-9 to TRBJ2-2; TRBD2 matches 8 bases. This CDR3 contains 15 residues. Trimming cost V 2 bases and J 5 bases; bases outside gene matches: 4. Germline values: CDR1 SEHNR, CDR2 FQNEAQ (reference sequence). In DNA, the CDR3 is TGTGCCAGCAGCTTACGGCGGGGGGCGACCGGGGAGCTGTTTTTT. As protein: CASSLRRGATGELFF. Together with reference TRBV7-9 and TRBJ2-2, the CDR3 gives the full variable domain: DTGVSQNPRHKITKRGQNVTFRCDPISEHNRLYWYRQTLGQGPEFLTYFQNEAQLEKSRLLSDRFSAERPKGSFSTLEIQRTEQGDSAMYLCASSLRRGATGELFFGEGSRLTVL.